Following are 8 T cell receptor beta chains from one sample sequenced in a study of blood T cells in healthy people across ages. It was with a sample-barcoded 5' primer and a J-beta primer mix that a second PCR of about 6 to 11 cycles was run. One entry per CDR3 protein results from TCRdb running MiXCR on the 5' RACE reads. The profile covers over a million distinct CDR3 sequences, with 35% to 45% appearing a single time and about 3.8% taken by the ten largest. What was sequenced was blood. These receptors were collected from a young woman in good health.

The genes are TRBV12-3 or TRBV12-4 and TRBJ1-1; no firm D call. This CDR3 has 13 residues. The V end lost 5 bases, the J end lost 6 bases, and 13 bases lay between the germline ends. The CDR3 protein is CASSLRVLAEAFF. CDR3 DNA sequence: TGTGCCAGCAGTCTCCGGGTGCTCGCTGAAGCTTTCTTT.

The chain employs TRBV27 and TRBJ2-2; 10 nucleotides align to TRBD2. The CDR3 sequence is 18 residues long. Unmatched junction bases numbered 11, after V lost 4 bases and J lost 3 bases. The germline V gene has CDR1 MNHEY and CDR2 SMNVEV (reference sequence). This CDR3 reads CASSSIVLAGDDTGELFF. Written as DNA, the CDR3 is TGTGCCAGCAGTTCCATCGTTCTAGCGGGAGATGACACCGGGGAGCTGTTTTTT.

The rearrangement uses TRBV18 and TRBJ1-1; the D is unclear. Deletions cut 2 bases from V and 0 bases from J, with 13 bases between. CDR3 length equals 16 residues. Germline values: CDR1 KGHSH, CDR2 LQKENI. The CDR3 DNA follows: TGTGCCAGCTCACCAAAGGCCAGCGATATGAACACTGAAGCTTTCTTT. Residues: CASSPKASDMNTEAFF.

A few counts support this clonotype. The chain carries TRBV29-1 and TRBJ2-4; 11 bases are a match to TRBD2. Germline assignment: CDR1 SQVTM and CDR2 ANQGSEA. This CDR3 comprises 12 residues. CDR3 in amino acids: CRGTSGGGEQYF. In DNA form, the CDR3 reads TGCAGAGGGACTAGCGGTGGGGGTGAGCAGTACTTC.

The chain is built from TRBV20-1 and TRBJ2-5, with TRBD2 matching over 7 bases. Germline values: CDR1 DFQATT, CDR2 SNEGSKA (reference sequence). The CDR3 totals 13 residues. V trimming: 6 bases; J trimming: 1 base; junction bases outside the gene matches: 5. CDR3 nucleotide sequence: TGCAGTGCGAAGCGGGGCCCCCAAGAGACCCAGTACTTC. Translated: CSAKRGPQETQYF.

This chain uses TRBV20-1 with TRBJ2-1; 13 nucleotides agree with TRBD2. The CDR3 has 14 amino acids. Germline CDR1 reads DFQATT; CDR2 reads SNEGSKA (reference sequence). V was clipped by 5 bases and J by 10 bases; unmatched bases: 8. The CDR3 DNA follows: TGCAGTGCTCCCTGGACTAGCGGGAGTTACGAGCAGTTCTTC. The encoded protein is CSAPWTSGSYEQFF.

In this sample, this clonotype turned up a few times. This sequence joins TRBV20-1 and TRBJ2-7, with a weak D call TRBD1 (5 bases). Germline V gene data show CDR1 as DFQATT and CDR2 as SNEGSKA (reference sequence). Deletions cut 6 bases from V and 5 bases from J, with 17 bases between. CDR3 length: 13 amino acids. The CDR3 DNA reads TGCAGTGCCACTGCCTGGCAGGGTAACGAGCAGTACTTC. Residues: CSATAWQGNEQYF.

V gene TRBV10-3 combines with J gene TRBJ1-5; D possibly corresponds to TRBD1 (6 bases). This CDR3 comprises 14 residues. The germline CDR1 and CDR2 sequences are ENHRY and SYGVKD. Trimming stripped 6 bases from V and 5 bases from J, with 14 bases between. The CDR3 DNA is TGTGCCATCAGAGAGGGGGGCGGCGATCAGCCCCAGCATTTT. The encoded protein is CAIREGGGDQPQHF.